Listed below are T cell receptor beta chains from one sample, sequenced in a study of long-term antiretroviral therapy in people with HIV. Data came from immunoSEQ multiplex PCR; TCRdb stores just in-frame clones and leaves some out. The sample carries 25,000 to 35,000 clones, more than 70% recorded once. The starting material was unsorted PBMCs, obtained 1.5 years before starting antiretroviral therapy. The source of these receptors is a man younger than 35 with HIV. The CDR3 runs from the conserved cysteine through the conserved F or W. Fields, in order: D gene, V gene, clone size, J gene, CDR3 length, CDR3 protein, CDR3 DNA. D genes are given only for firm matches. Size is stated for part of the rows, as once, few or many counts, or as a class when the clone is expanded.

d_gene: -; v_gene: TRBV6-4; abundance: few; j_gene: TRBJ1-3; len: 9; CDR3aa: CASSEEGYF; CDR3nt: TGTGCCAGCAGTGAAGAGGGGTATTTT
d_gene: TRBD1; v_gene: TRBV18; abundance: -; j_gene: TRBJ2-7; len: 14; CDR3aa: CASSPGTGAYEQYF; CDR3nt: TGTGCCAGCTCACCCGGGACAGGGGCCTACGAGCAGTACTTC
d_gene: TRBD2; v_gene: TRBV9; abundance: -; j_gene: TRBJ2-3; len: 16; CDR3aa: CASSVMTSGGTDTQYF; CDR3nt: TGTGCCAGCAGCGTAATGACTAGCGGGGGCACAGATACGCAGTATTTT
d_gene: -; v_gene: TRBV19; abundance: -; j_gene: TRBJ2-2; len: 16; CDR3aa: CASSIGDGFNTGELFF; CDR3nt: TGTGCCAGTAGTATTGGGGACGGATTTAACACCGGGGAGCTGTTTTTT
d_gene: TRBD2; v_gene: TRBV5-1; abundance: once; j_gene: TRBJ2-4; len: 13; CDR3aa: CASSGRGGHIQYF; CDR3nt: TGCGCCAGCAGCGGGCGGGGGGGACATATTCAGTACTTC
d_gene: -; v_gene: TRBV6-5; abundance: -; j_gene: TRBJ1-6; len: 15; CDR3aa: CASSYSWEGGSPLHF; CDR3nt: TGTGCCAGCAGTTACTCGTGGGAGGGTGGCTCACCCCTCCACTTT
d_gene: -; v_gene: TRBV5-1; abundance: few; j_gene: TRBJ1-5; len: 15; CDR3aa: CASSLDGASNQPQHF; CDR3nt: TGCGCCAGCAGCTTGGATGGGGCGAGCAATCAGCCCCAGCATTTT
d_gene: TRBD1; v_gene: TRBV5-6; abundance: -; j_gene: TRBJ1-5; len: 15; CDR3aa: CASSLDRGYNQPQHF; CDR3nt: TGTGCCAGCAGCTTAGACAGGGGGTACAATCAGCCCCAGCATTTT
d_gene: -; v_gene: TRBV5-1; abundance: -; j_gene: TRBJ2-5; len: 15; CDR3aa: CASSLGGRTQETQYF; CDR3nt: TGCGCCAGCAGCTTGGGGGGACGGACCCAAGAGACCCAGTACTTC
d_gene: -; v_gene: TRBV7-8; abundance: -; j_gene: TRBJ1-3; len: 14; CDR3aa: CASSLDRAGNTIYF; CDR3nt: TGTGCCAGCAGCTTAGACAGGGCTGGAAACACCATATATTTT
d_gene: -; v_gene: TRBV7-9; abundance: -; j_gene: TRBJ2-7; len: 16; CDR3aa: CASSSPLGGGSLEQYF; CDR3nt: TGTGCCAGCAGCTCGCCCTTGGGAGGAGGGTCGCTCGAGCAGTACTTC
d_gene: -; v_gene: TRBV5-4; abundance: -; j_gene: TRBJ1-4; len: 14; CDR3aa: CASSLRGGDEKLFF; CDR3nt: TGTGCCAGCAGCTTGCGGGGGGGCGATGAAAAACTGTTTTTT
d_gene: -; v_gene: TRBV13; abundance: -; j_gene: TRBJ1-4; len: 16; CDR3aa: CASSLGYTPTNEKLFF; CDR3nt: TGTGCCAGCAGCTTAGGCTACACACCAACTAATGAAAAACTGTTTTTT
d_gene: TRBD2; v_gene: TRBV2; abundance: -; j_gene: TRBJ2-7; len: 13; CDR3aa: CASSGGLVYEQYF; CDR3nt: TGTGCCAGCAGCGGCGGACTAGTCTACGAGCAGTACTTC
d_gene: TRBD1; v_gene: TRBV30; abundance: -; j_gene: TRBJ1-3; len: 13; CDR3aa: CAWSRSGQDAIYF; CDR3nt: TGTGCCTGGAGTAGATCCGGACAGGACGCCATATATTTT
d_gene: -; v_gene: TRBV4-1; abundance: few; j_gene: TRBJ2-7; len: 14; CDR3aa: CASSLGGMDYEQYF; CDR3nt: TGCGCCAGCAGCCTGGGGGGTATGGACTACGAGCAGTACTTC
d_gene: TRBD2; v_gene: TRBV25-1; abundance: -; j_gene: TRBJ2-1; len: 14; CDR3aa: CATTPLAGLDEQFF; CDR3nt: TGTGCCACCACCCCCCTAGCGGGGTTGGATGAGCAGTTCTTC
d_gene: -; v_gene: TRBV6-5; abundance: -; j_gene: TRBJ2-7; len: 12; CDR3aa: CASSYDQAEQYF; CDR3nt: TGTGCCAGCAGTTACGACCAGGCCGAGCAGTACTTC
d_gene: -; v_gene: TRBV14; abundance: -; j_gene: TRBJ2-7; len: 12; CDR3aa: CASSQVRYTQYF; CDR3nt: TGTGCCAGCAGCCAAGTTCGATACACGCAGTACTTC
d_gene: -; v_gene: TRBV5-4; abundance: -; j_gene: TRBJ1-2; len: 15; CDR3aa: CASSLVAGGNYGYTF; CDR3nt: TGTGCCAGCAGCTTGGTGGCAGGAGGTAACTATGGCTACACCTTC
d_gene: -; v_gene: TRBV6-5; abundance: once; j_gene: TRBJ2-7; len: 13; CDR3aa: CASSIGRGYEQYF; CDR3nt: TGTGCCAGCAGTATCGGACGGGGATACGAGCAGTACTTC
d_gene: -; v_gene: TRBV6-1; abundance: -; j_gene: TRBJ1-2; len: 14; CDR3aa: CASSEMGRDYGYTF; CDR3nt: TGTGCCAGCAGTGAAATGGGCAGGGACTATGGCTACACCTTC
d_gene: -; v_gene: TRBV5-1; abundance: -; j_gene: TRBJ2-7; len: 15; CDR3aa: CASSLARGGSYEQYF; CDR3nt: TGCGCCAGCAGCTTGGCCAGGGGGGGGTCCTACGAGCAGTACTTC
d_gene: TRBD2; v_gene: TRBV15; abundance: -; j_gene: TRBJ2-1; len: 16; CDR3aa: CATSRDLSGGPIVQFF; CDR3nt: TGTGCCACCAGCAGAGATTTAAGCGGGGGGCCGATTGTGCAGTTCTTC
d_gene: -; v_gene: TRBV10-3; abundance: few; j_gene: TRBJ1-5; len: 14; CDR3aa: CAISYGGDGQPQHF; CDR3nt: TGTGCCATCAGTTACGGAGGGGATGGTCAGCCCCAGCATTTT
d_gene: TRBD2; v_gene: TRBV18; abundance: -; j_gene: TRBJ2-5; len: 12; CDR3aa: CASSSSGETQYF; CDR3nt: TGTGCCAGCTCTTCTAGCGGGGAGACCCAGTACTTC
d_gene: -; v_gene: TRBV27; abundance: -; j_gene: TRBJ1-2; len: 16; CDR3aa: CASSLKPQGKMGGYTF; CDR3nt: TGTGCCAGCAGTTTAAAGCCGCAGGGGAAGATGGGAGGCTACACCTTC
d_gene: TRBD2; v_gene: TRBV2; abundance: -; j_gene: TRBJ2-1; len: 14; CDR3aa: CASRGGRAGYEQFF; CDR3nt: TGTGCCAGCAGAGGCGGGAGGGCGGGGTATGAGCAGTTCTTC
d_gene: TRBD2; v_gene: TRBV9; abundance: -; j_gene: TRBJ2-3; len: 16; CDR3aa: CASSVAGGGSTDTQYF; CDR3nt: TGTGCCAGCAGCGTAGCCGGGGGAGGGAGCACAGATACGCAGTATTTT
d_gene: -; v_gene: TRBV5-1; abundance: -; j_gene: TRBJ1-4; len: 15; CDR3aa: CASSPKGGSNEKLFF; CDR3nt: TGCGCCAGCAGCCCTAAAGGGGGAAGTAATGAAAAACTGTTTTTT
d_gene: -; v_gene: TRBV4-3; abundance: -; j_gene: TRBJ1-3; len: 11; CDR3aa: CASSRRNTIYF; CDR3nt: TGCGCCAGCAGCCGCCGAAACACCATATATTTT
d_gene: -; v_gene: TRBV10-3; abundance: -; j_gene: TRBJ1-4; len: 14; CDR3aa: CAISDVRDNEKLFF; CDR3nt: TGTGCCATCAGTGATGTAAGGGACAATGAAAAACTGTTTTTT
d_gene: TRBD1; v_gene: TRBV7-3; abundance: large; j_gene: TRBJ2-5; len: 16; CDR3aa: CASSLGGQGWQETQYF; CDR3nt: TGTGCCAGCAGCTTAGGGGGACAGGGTTGGCAAGAGACCCAGTACTTC
d_gene: -; v_gene: TRBV6-6; abundance: -; j_gene: TRBJ2-1; len: 13; CDR3aa: CASSDDNYNEQFF; CDR3nt: TGTGCCAGCAGCGACGACAACTACAATGAGCAGTTCTTC
d_gene: -; v_gene: TRBV27; abundance: -; j_gene: TRBJ2-6; len: 15; CDR3aa: CASSLWGAGANVLTF; CDR3nt: TGTGCCAGCAGTTTATGGGGGGCTGGGGCCAACGTCCTGACTTTC
d_gene: -; v_gene: TRBV4-1; abundance: once; j_gene: TRBJ1-1; len: 13; CDR3aa: CASSQPSRVRAFF; CDR3nt: TGCGCCAGCAGCCAGCCCTCAAGGGTTCGGGCTTTCTTT
d_gene: -; v_gene: TRBV9; abundance: -; j_gene: TRBJ1-3; len: 15; CDR3aa: CASSAQGAFGNTIYF; CDR3nt: TGTGCCAGCAGCGCCCAAGGGGCGTTTGGAAACACCATATATTTT
d_gene: TRBD2; v_gene: TRBV14; abundance: -; j_gene: TRBJ2-3; len: 15; CDR3aa: CASSTGGYGADTQYF; CDR3nt: TGTGCCAGCAGCACGGGAGGTTATGGAGCAGATACGCAGTATTTT
d_gene: -; v_gene: TRBV15; abundance: -; j_gene: TRBJ2-2; len: 16; CDR3aa: CATSRDRAVNTGELFF; CDR3nt: TGTGCCACCAGCAGAGATCGGGCCGTGAACACCGGGGAGCTGTTTTTT
d_gene: -; v_gene: TRBV7-3; abundance: -; j_gene: TRBJ2-1; len: 15; CDR3aa: CASSPSVSSYNEQFF; CDR3nt: TGTGCCAGCAGCCCTAGCGTGAGCTCCTACAATGAGCAGTTCTTC
d_gene: TRBD1; v_gene: TRBV27; abundance: -; j_gene: TRBJ2-7; len: 13; CDR3aa: CASRATGGWEQYF; CDR3nt: TGTGCCAGCAGGGCGACAGGGGGCTGGGAGCAGTACTTC
d_gene: -; v_gene: TRBV7-3; abundance: -; j_gene: TRBJ2-1; len: 12; CDR3aa: CASSSTGYEQFF; CDR3nt: TGTGCCAGCAGCTCCACAGGGTATGAGCAGTTCTTC
d_gene: -; v_gene: TRBV5-6; abundance: -; j_gene: TRBJ1-3; len: 16; CDR3aa: CASSLGLGRSGNTIYF; CDR3nt: TGTGCCAGCAGCTTGGGTTTGGGCCGCTCTGGAAACACCATATATTTT
d_gene: TRBD2; v_gene: TRBV5-1; abundance: -; j_gene: TRBJ2-7; len: 14; CDR3aa: CASSVSGGSYEQYF; CDR3nt: TGCGCCAGCAGCGTTAGCGGGGGGTCCTACGAGCAGTACTTC
d_gene: -; v_gene: TRBV4-3; abundance: -; j_gene: TRBJ1-1; len: 13; CDR3aa: CASSQERRTEAFF; CDR3nt: TGCGCCAGCAGCCAAGAGCGGAGAACTGAAGCTTTCTTT
d_gene: -; v_gene: TRBV30; abundance: few; j_gene: TRBJ1-5; len: 15; CDR3aa: CAWSEEGVRYQPQHF; CDR3nt: TGTGCCTGGAGTGAGGAAGGGGTGCGCTATCAGCCCCAGCATTTT
d_gene: TRBD1; v_gene: TRBV7-9; abundance: -; j_gene: TRBJ2-1; len: 18; CDR3aa: CASSRGTGASWVYNEQFF; CDR3nt: TGTGCCAGCAGCCGGGGGACAGGGGCCTCCTGGGTCTACAATGAGCAGTTCTTC
d_gene: -; v_gene: TRBV6-1; abundance: -; j_gene: TRBJ2-1; len: 15; CDR3aa: CASRFTGNPYNEQFF; CDR3nt: TGTGCCAGCCGATTCACAGGGAACCCCTACAATGAGCAGTTCTTC
d_gene: -; v_gene: TRBV6-4; abundance: once; j_gene: TRBJ2-1; len: 16; CDR3aa: CASSDSYKRAGNEQFF; CDR3nt: TGTGCCAGCAGTGACTCCTATAAAAGGGCGGGCAATGAGCAGTTCTTC